The 27 T cell receptor beta chains in this list originate from one sample, sequenced in a study of beta chain features in type 1 diabetes. Isolated RNA was reverse transcribed in full, so expressed TCRB transcripts were sequenced. The method was immunoSEQ multiplex PCR; TCRdb's version includes in-frame clones alone and lacks a portion of them. The repertoire includes tens of thousands of clones, about 51% of them detected once, and 2% to 2.5% sits in the top ten. The sequenced material came from Tregs from blood. Receptor source: a woman in her late teens or twenties in good health.

This clone was observed a few times. In DNA form, the CDR3 reads TGCAGCGTTAGTACAGGGCATCGCAATCAGCCCCAGCATTTT. Its translation is CSVSTGHRNQPQHF. V is TRBV29-1 and J is TRBJ1-5, with D perhaps matching TRBD1 (6 bases). CDR3 length: 14 residues. Germline-derived CDR1 and CDR2 are SQVTM and ANQGSEA. The V gene lost 5 bases and the J gene lost 2 bases, with 13 bases spanning the gap. The full variable domain, with the rest looked up from reference TRBV29-1 and TRBJ1-5, is SAVISQKPSRDICQRGTSLTIQCQVDSQVTMMFWYRQQPGQSLTLIATANQGSEATYESGFVIDKFPISRPNLTFSTLTVSNMSPEDSSIYLCSVSTGHRNQPQHFGDGTRLSIL.

The J gene is TRBJ2-5, the V gene TRBV30, with D perhaps TRBD2 (6 bases). The CDR3 extends over 15 amino acids. Trimming took 2 bases from V and 2 from J, leaving 15 bases between them. Germline-derived CDR1 and CDR2 are GTSNPN and SVGIG (reference sequence). DNA of the CDR3: TGTGCCTGGAGTACCACGGGAGCTCTGCAAGAGACCCAGTACTTC. It codes for CAWSTTGALQETQYF.

There are a few counts of this clone. V usage is TRBV28 and J usage is TRBJ2-7, with D perhaps TRBD1 (5 bases). This CDR3 is built from 15 residues. Trimming shortened V by 2 bases and J by 4 bases, and 15 bases separated the two germline ends. Germline CDR1 and CDR2: MDHEN and SYDVKM. CDR3 amino acids: CASSLSSGWRYEQYF. The CDR3 bases are TGTGCCAGCAGTTTAAGTTCAGGGTGGAGATACGAGCAGTACTTC.

This chain uses TRBV2 with TRBJ1-4; no clear D gene. The germline V and J ends were trimmed by 6 bases and 14 bases, with 22 bases remaining between them. The germline gives CDR1 SNHLY, CDR2 FYNNEI. The CDR3 spans 14 residues. The CDR3 loop is CASSPRGDLNGLFF. The CDR3 region has the DNA TGTGCCAGCAGCCCTCGGGGAGACCTAAATGGGCTGTTTTTT.

This clone was found a few times. The V call is TRBV7-2, the J call TRBJ1-5, with D maybe TRBD1 (5 bases). V lost 0 bases to trimming and J lost 4 bases, with 7 bases between them. The CDR3 runs 14 residues. In germline, CDR1 is SGHTA, CDR2 FQGNSA. DNA of the CDR3: TGTGCCAGCAGCTTAGCGCCAGGGAATCAGCCCCAGCATTTT. This codes for CASSLAPGNQPQHF.

The chain joins TRBV5-4 to TRBJ2-7, with a weak D call TRBD2 (6 bases). Trimming removed 7 bases from V and 3 bases from J, with 17 bases in between. Germline V gives CDR1 SGHNT, CDR2 YYREEE (reference sequence). The CDR3 is 14 amino acids. Written as DNA, the CDR3 is TGTGCCAGCCGTCCAGCGGGTGCCTACTACGAGCAGTACTTC. As protein: CASRPAGAYYEQYF.

The chain employs TRBV13 and TRBJ2-5; D is unresolved. The V gene lost 5 bases and the J gene lost 1 base, with 8 bases spanning the gap. Germline lookup yields CDR1 PRHDT and CDR2 FYEKMQ (reference sequence). The length of the CDR3 is 13 residues. The CDR3 DNA follows: TGTGCCAGCAGCCCTTTCGGCCAAGAGACCCAGTACTTC. As protein: CASSPFGQETQYF. Supplemented by reference TRBV13 and TRBJ2-5, the full variable domain reads AAGVIQSPRHLIKEKRETATLKCYPIPRHDTVYWYQQGPGQDPQFLISFYEKMQSDKGSIPDRFSAQQFSDYHSELNMSSLELGDSALYFCASSPFGQETQYFGPGTRLLVL.

This clone came up a few times. The chain employs TRBV7-9 and TRBJ1-2; TRBD1 is a possible D gene (5 bases). The germline CDR1 and CDR2 sequences are SEHNR and FQNEAQ (reference sequence). The CDR3 length is 16 residues. V lost 5 bases to trimming and J lost 5 bases, with 21 bases between them. CDR3 sequence reads: CASSDPSPQGYYGYTF. CDR3 bases: TGTGCCAGCAGCGACCCTTCCCCCCAGGGATATTATGGCTACACCTTC.

The CDR3 DNA reads TGTGCCAGCAGTTTCCGGACTAGCGGCACTAGCACAGATACGCAGTATTTT. Translating it yields CASSFRTSGTSTDTQYF. This chain connects TRBV27 to TRBJ2-3; 10 nucleotides line up with TRBD2. Looked up from germline, CDR1 is MNHEY and CDR2 is SMNVEV (reference sequence). V shed 3 bases, J shed 0 bases, and the junction held 6 bases outside the gene matches. This CDR3 spans 17 amino acids.

Only a few counts were recorded for this clone. V is TRBV7-6 and J is TRBJ2-1; TRBD2 agrees at 10 bases. CDR1 is SGHVS and CDR2 is FNYEAQ in the germline V gene. The CDR3 has 22 residues. Trimming at V came to 0 bases and at J to 7 bases, leaving 24 bases not matched to a gene. CDR3 nucleotide sequence: TGTGCCAGCAGCTTAGCGCTAACGTCGATCGGAAAAGGTAGCGGGAGGAGGAATGAGCAGTTCTTC. Translation: CASSLALTSIGKGSGRRNEQFF.

The chain uses TRBV5-1 and TRBJ1-4, with D possibly being TRBD1 (5 bases). The CDR3 is 15 amino acids. The V gene's germline CDR1 is SGHRS and CDR2 YFSETQ. With 0 bases removed from V and 8 bases from J, the gap between germline ends came to 14 bases. The CDR3 is CASSLGLLREEKLFF. CDR3 bases: TGCGCCAGCAGCTTGGGGTTACTCAGGGAAGAAAAACTGTTTTTT. The whole variable domain, remainder taken from reference TRBV5-1 and TRBJ1-4, is KAGVTQTPRYLIKTRGQQVTLSCSPISGHRSVSWYQQTPGQGLQFLFEYFSETQRNKGNFPGRFSGRQFSNSRSEMNVSTLELGDSALYLCASSLGLLREEKLFFGSGTQLSVL.

This chain uses TRBV7-9 with TRBJ2-5; TRBD1 matches at 10 bases. V lost 1 base to trimming and J lost 11 bases; unmatched junction nucleotides: 13. The germline V gene encodes CDR1 SEHNR and CDR2 FQNEAQ (reference sequence). CDR3 size: 16 residues. CDR3 protein: CASSLGAGTGEKEQYF. The CDR3 nucleotides read TGTGCCAGCAGCTTAGGAGCCGGGACAGGGGAAAAAGAGCAGTACTTC.

This rearrangement joins TRBV29-1 to TRBJ2-1, with D possibly being TRBD2 (5 bases). CDR1 and CDR2 (germline): SQVTM, ANQGSEA. V was shortened by 5 bases and J by 2 bases, with 28 bases between the two germline ends. This CDR3 spans 19 amino acids. The CDR3 here is CSVSQPRVAGMTPYNEQFF. For the CDR3, the DNA is TGCAGCGTTTCCCAGCCGAGGGTGGCGGGCATGACCCCCTACAATGAGCAGTTCTTC.

This sequence joins TRBV27 and TRBJ1-1; maybe TRBD1 (5 bases). The V end lost 5 bases, the J end lost 4 bases, and 20 bases lay between the germline ends. Germline loops: CDR1 MNHEY, CDR2 SMNVEV (reference sequence). The CDR3 totals 16 residues. In DNA, the CDR3 is TGTGCCAGCAGTACCTATAACACCGGGAGGGGCACTGAAGCTTTCTTT. Translated: CASSTYNTGRGTEAFF.

This clone has more than one count but fewer than ten. V gene TRBV11-2 combines with J gene TRBJ2-7; 7 bases map to TRBD1. The V segment lost 3 bases and the J segment 4 bases; nucleotides outside the gene matches: 6. Germline V gives CDR1 SGHAT, CDR2 FQNNGV. This CDR3 spans 14 amino acids. The DNA of the CDR3 is TGTGCCAGCAGCTTCCCGGGACAGCGATACGAGCAGTACTTC. Translation: CASSFPGQRYEQYF.

A few counts support this clone. The genes are TRBV28 and TRBJ2-3; TRBD2 aligns across 13 bases. CDR1 and CDR2 from the germline V gene are MDHEN and SYDVKM. With 4 bases clipped from V and 4 bases from J, the junction kept 8 bases outside the gene matches. The CDR3 contains 17 residues. The CDR3 DNA reads as TGTGCCAGCAGTTCCCCCCGGACTAGCGGGAGATCAGATACGCAGTATTTT. This codes for CASSSPRTSGRSDTQYF. Variable domain in full (rest from reference TRBV28 and TRBJ2-3): DVKVTQSSRYLVKRTGEKVFLECVQDMDHENMFWYRQDPGLGLRLIYFSYDVKMKEKGDIPEGYSVSREKKERFSLILESASTNQTSMYLCASSSPRTSGRSDTQYFGPGTRLTVL.

The chain joins TRBV29-1 to TRBJ1-2, with 9 bases that match TRBD1. CDR3 length equals 15 residues. Germline V gene data show CDR1 as SQVTM and CDR2 as ANQGSEA. V lost 7 bases to trimming and J lost 3 bases; unmatched junction nucleotides: 12. The CDR3 nucleotides read TGCAGCGGGGGGGGGACAGGGACGAACGACTATGGCTACACCTTC. Amino acid sequence: CSGGGTGTNDYGYTF. The full variable domain, completed using reference TRBV29-1 and TRBJ1-2, is SAVISQKPSRDICQRGTSLTIQCQVDSQVTMMFWYRQQPGQSLTLIATANQGSEATYESGFVIDKFPISRPNLTFSTLTVSNMSPEDSSIYLCSGGGTGTNDYGYTFGSGTRLTVV.

The genes are TRBV7-2 and TRBJ2-3; D is undetermined. The germline gives CDR1 SGHTA, CDR2 FQGNSA. The CDR3 is 14 amino acids. V shed 5 bases and J shed 0 bases, with 9 bases lying between them. The CDR3 region is CASSRQGSTDTQYF. The CDR3 region has the DNA TGTGCCAGCAGCCGACAAGGAAGCACAGATACGCAGTATTTT.

There are a few counts of this clone. This sequence joins TRBV2 and TRBJ2-1, with 8 bases lining up with TRBD2. The CDR3 has 18 residues. Germline V gives CDR1 SNHLY, CDR2 FYNNEI. The V segment lost 8 bases and the J segment 4 bases; nucleotides outside the gene matches: 19. CDR3 protein: CASPPPTGGPTVYNEQFF. DNA for the CDR3: TGTGCCAGCCCACCCCCGACGGGAGGGCCCACGGTGTACAATGAGCAGTTCTTC. Drawing the rest from reference TRBV2 and TRBJ2-1, the complete variable domain is EPEVTQTPSHQVTQMGQEVILRCVPISNHLYFYWYRQILGQKVEFLVSFYNNEISEKSEIFDDQFSVERPDGSNFTLKIRSTKLEDSAMYFCASPPPTGGPTVYNEQFFGPGTRLTVL.

The V gene is TRBV5-1, the J gene TRBJ2-1; 13 bases align to TRBD2. Germline CDR1 SGHRS, CDR2 YFSETQ. The CDR3 has 17 residues. V shed 4 bases and J 8 bases; nucleotides not matched to a gene: 12. CDR3 DNA sequence: TGCGCCAGCAGCAAACTAGCGGGAGGGCCTCAGGTCGATGAGCAGTTCTTC. As protein: CASSKLAGGPQVDEQFF.

This clone was detected only a few times. The chain couples TRBV28 to TRBJ1-1; 9 nucleotides align to TRBD1. Trimming cost V 5 bases and J 5 bases; bases outside gene matches: 6. This CDR3 is built from 14 residues. Per germline, CDR1 MDHEN and CDR2 SYDVKM. Here the CDR3 DNA reads TGTGCCAGCAGTGGGTACAGGGGGCGAACTGAAGCTTTCTTT. Translating gives CASSGYRGRTEAFF. Together with reference TRBV28 and TRBJ1-1, the CDR3 gives the full variable domain: DVKVTQSSRYLVKRTGEKVFLECVQDMDHENMFWYRQDPGLGLRLIYFSYDVKMKEKGDIPEGYSVSREKKERFSLILESASTNQTSMYLCASSGYRGRTEAFFGQGTRLTVV.

This chain connects TRBV5-4 to TRBJ2-3, with D uncertain. Trimming stripped 4 bases from V and 4 bases from J, with 10 bases between. In germline, CDR1 is SGHNT, CDR2 YYREEE (reference sequence). CDR3 length: 13 residues. As DNA, the CDR3 is TGTGCCAGCAGCCATCCCCCCCCAGATACGCAGTATTTT. Amino acid sequence: CASSHPPPDTQYF. The full variable domain, rest sourced from reference TRBV5-4 and TRBJ2-3, is ETGVTQSPTHLIKTRGQQVTLRCSSQSGHNTVSWYQQALGQGPQFIFQYYREEENGRGNFPPRFSGLQFPNYSSELNVNALELDDSALYLCASSHPPPDTQYFGPGTRLTVL.

The chain combines TRBV7-2 with TRBJ1-5; D is perhaps TRBD1 (5 bases). The germline gives CDR1 SGHTA, CDR2 FQGNSA. The CDR3 length is 16 residues. The germline V and J ends were trimmed by 2 bases and 3 bases, with 14 bases remaining between them. CDR3 sequence (DNA): TGTGCCAGCAGCTTACGGGGGTCGACGGACAATCAGCCCCAGCATTTT. The encoded protein is CASSLRGSTDNQPQHF.

On this clone: One end of the junction does not line up with germline, which may come from a read error. J is TRBJ2-1 and V is TRBV9, with 14 bases that match TRBD2. Germline V gene lookup returns CDR1 SGDLS and CDR2 YYNGEE. The CDR3 totals 19 residues. As DNA, the CDR3 is TGTGCCGGCAGCGTGACTAGCGGGAGGGACCGGCGTTGGGGCAATGAGCAGTTCTTC. It translates to CAGSVTSGRDRRWGNEQFF.

The V and J genes are TRBV7-3 and TRBJ1-5; the D is unclear. The CDR3 length is 15 residues. Trimming left V 0 bases short and J 0 bases short, with 6 bases between. Germline V lookup: CDR1 SGHTA, CDR2 FQGTGA. CDR3 sequence (DNA): TGTGCCAGCAGCTTAACGCGGGATAGCAATCAGCCCCAGCATTTT. Translated: CASSLTRDSNQPQHF.

V is TRBV18 and J is TRBJ1-1; TRBD1 aligns across 8 bases. After removal of 5 bases from V and 5 bases from J, the junction contained 7 bases not matched to a gene. The germline gives CDR1 KGHSH, CDR2 LQKENI. The CDR3 spans 14 residues. The CDR3 DNA follows: TGTGCCAGCTCATCCCGACAGGGGAAGACTGAAGCTTTCTTT. This codes for CASSSRQGKTEAFF.

Notes on this clone: Other DNA sequences in the sample encode the same CDR3. The chain joins TRBV5-6 to TRBJ2-1; D is undetermined. Per the germline V gene, CDR1 is SGHDT and CDR2 is YYEEEE. The V end was cut by 2 bases, the J end by 4 bases, with 4 bases between. The CDR3 sequence is 12 residues long. The CDR3 region is CASSFRYNEQFF. CDR3 coding DNA: TGTGCCAGCAGCTTCAGGTACAATGAGCAGTTCTTC.